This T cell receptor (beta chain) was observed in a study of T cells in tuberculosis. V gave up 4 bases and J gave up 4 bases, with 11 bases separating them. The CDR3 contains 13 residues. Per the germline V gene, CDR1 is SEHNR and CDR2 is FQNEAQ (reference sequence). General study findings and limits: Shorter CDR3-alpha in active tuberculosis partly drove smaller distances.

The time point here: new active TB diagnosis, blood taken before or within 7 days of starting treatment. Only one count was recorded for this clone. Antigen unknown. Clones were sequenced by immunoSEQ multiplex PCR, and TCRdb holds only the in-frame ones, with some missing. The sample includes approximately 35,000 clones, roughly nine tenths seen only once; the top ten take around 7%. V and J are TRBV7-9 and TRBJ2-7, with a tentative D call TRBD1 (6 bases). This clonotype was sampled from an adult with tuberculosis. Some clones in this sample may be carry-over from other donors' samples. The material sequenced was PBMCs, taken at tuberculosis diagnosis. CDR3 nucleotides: TGTGCCAGCAGCTCAACAGGGCTATACGAGCAGTACTTC. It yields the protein CASSSTGLYEQYF.